Presented here are 18 T cell receptor beta chains from one specimen sequenced in a study of early T cells in non-severe SARS-CoV-2 infection. TCRdb reprocessed the 5' RACE reads with MiXCR, giving one entry per CDR3 protein. The profile covers 50,000 to 60,000 distinct CDR3 sequences, with under 15% appearing a single time and around 1.4% taken by the ten largest. Sequencing was done on a sample of whole blood. These receptors all come from an adult who was a healthcare worker with PCR-confirmed SARS-CoV-2 infection or an uninfected control (not recorded which).

At least ten counts were recorded for this clonotype. This rearrangement joins TRBV11-2 to TRBJ2-1; D uncertain. The CDR3 is made up of 13 amino acids. Deletions cut 5 bases from V and 9 bases from J, with 14 bases between. CDR1 SGHAT and CDR2 FQNNGV come from the germline V gene. CDR3 nucleotides: TGTGCCAGCAGCAAAGGGCCCCCCCCTGAGCAGTTCTTC. Translating gives CASSKGPPPEQFF.

In its sample, this clonotype was seen many times. The chain carries TRBV12-3 or TRBV12-4 and TRBJ2-1; TRBD2 agrees at 12 bases. The CDR3 contains 14 residues. V shed 8 bases and J 8 bases; nucleotides not matched to a gene: 7. This CDR3 reads CASCPSGGVYEQFF. In nucleotides, the CDR3 is TGTGCCAGCTGCCCTAGCGGGGGGGTTTATGAGCAGTTCTTC.

The chain employs TRBV5-1 and TRBJ1-4, with no clear D. Looked up from germline, CDR1 is SGHRS and CDR2 is YFSETQ. The V end lost 0 bases, the J end lost 0 bases, and 6 bases lay between the germline ends. This CDR3 is built from 15 residues. The CDR3 sequence is CASSLAEATNEKLFF. DNA for the CDR3: TGCGCCAGCAGCTTGGCGGAGGCAACTAATGAAAAACTGTTTTTT.

The chain recombines TRBV6-2 or TRBV6-3 with TRBJ2-7; D is possibly TRBD2 (5 bases). The germline V gene encodes CDR1 MNHEY and CDR2 SVGEGT. V was clipped by 2 bases and J by 7 bases, with 12 bases between them. The length of the CDR3 is 13 residues. CDR3 DNA sequence: TGTGCCAGCAGTTACGGAGCTTCGGGGGAGCAGTACTTC. Protein product: CASSYGASGEQYF.

The chain links TRBV20-1 to TRBJ2-5; D is uncertain. Germline V gene sequence: CDR1 DFQATT, CDR2 SNEGSKA (reference sequence). V lost 1 base, J lost 3 bases, and 3 bases lay in between. CDR3 length equals 11 residues. The CDR3 coding sequence is TGCAGTGCTAGAGCCGAAGAGACCCAGTACTTC. This translates into CSARAEETQYF.

This clonotype was seen only a few times. This sequence joins TRBV2 and TRBJ1-2; 8 bases match TRBD1. Trimming cost V 6 bases and J 5 bases; bases outside gene matches: 2. This CDR3 is 12 amino acids long. Germline V CDR1 and CDR2: SNHLY, FYNNEI. The chain's CDR3 is CASRDRVYGYTF. The DNA for the CDR3 is TGTGCCAGCAGGGACAGGGTTTATGGCTACACCTTC.

This clonotype occurred a few times. This chain joins TRBV27 and TRBJ2-2; TRBD1 matches at 7 bases. The CDR3 spans 17 residues. Trimming removed 6 bases from V and 3 bases from J; junction bases left unmatched: 13. Germline V CDR1 and CDR2: MNHEY, SMNVEV (reference sequence). Here the CDR3 DNA reads TGTGCCAGCAGAGGACTTACCGGGACAGCAGACACCGGGGAGCTGTTTTTT. It encodes CASRGLTGTADTGELFF.

The chain links TRBV5-1 to TRBJ1-3; D is ambiguous. The V end lost 7 bases, the J end lost 2 bases, and 13 bases lay between the germline ends. CDR3 length: 14 residues. Germline CDR1 and CDR2: SGHRS and YFSETQ. The CDR3 sequence: CASATLLAGNTIYF. CDR3 DNA: TGCGCCAGCGCCACTCTCCTCGCTGGAAACACCATATATTTT.

This clonotype was seen more than once but under ten times. The J gene is TRBJ2-2, the V gene TRBV18; tentative D call: TRBD1 (6 bases). The CDR3 is 17 residues long. V was trimmed by 3 bases and J by 0 bases, leaving 14 bases between them. CDR1 is KGHSH and CDR2 is LQKENI in the germline V gene. CDR3 sequence reads: CASSPSRGFSNTGELFF. For the CDR3, the DNA is TGTGCCAGCTCACCTTCGAGGGGGTTCTCGAACACCGGGGAGCTGTTTTTT. Drawing the rest from reference TRBV18 and TRBJ2-2, the complete variable domain is NAGVMQNPRHLVRRRGQEARLRCSPMKGHSHVYWYRQLPEEGLKFMVYLQKENIIDESGMPKERFSAEFPKEGPSILRIQQVVRGDSAAYFCASSPSRGFSNTGELFFGEGSRLTVL.

This chain links TRBV20-1 with TRBJ2-7; perhaps TRBD1 as D (7 bases). Trimming cost V 3 bases and J 6 bases, with 15 bases left between them. This CDR3 spans 13 amino acids. Germline CDR1 is DFQATT and CDR2 is SNEGSKA (reference sequence). The CDR3 nucleotides read TGCAGTGCTAGGGGCGGAGGGGGCTCCGAGCAGTACTTC. Its translation is CSARGGGGSEQYF.

This clonotype has more than one count but fewer than ten. The V and J genes are TRBV12-5 and TRBJ1-4; weak D call: TRBD1 (6 bases). Germline V gene lookup returns CDR1 LGHNT and CDR2 FRNRAP. The CDR3 covers 15 residues. Trimming shortened V by 1 base and J by 7 bases, and 13 bases separated the two germline ends. The CDR3 DNA is TGTGCTAGTGGTTTGGGGGGGCCGCGGGGTGAAAAACTGTTTTTT. It codes for CASGLGGPRGEKLFF.

This clonotype came up many times. The V and J genes are TRBV20-1 and TRBJ2-7; 7 bases are shared with TRBD2. Germline CDR1 reads DFQATT; CDR2 reads SNEGSKA (reference sequence). The V gene end was trimmed by 3 bases and the J gene end by 4 bases; junction bases not matched to a gene: 9. The CDR3 has 14 amino acids. CDR3 coding DNA: TGCAGTGCTAGGCCTGGGACCGGGGGGTACGAGCAGTACTTC. This gives the protein CSARPGTGGYEQYF.

This clonotype occurred many times. This chain connects TRBV6-2 or TRBV6-3 to TRBJ2-7; D may be TRBD2 (6 bases). The CDR3 consists of 13 residues. Trimming took off 2 bases at V and 6 bases at J, with 11 bases between the two ends. The V gene's germline CDR1 is MNHEY and CDR2 SVGEGT. For the CDR3, the DNA is TGTGCCAGCAGTTACCTCGGGAGACGCGAGCAGTACTTC. Its translation: CASSYLGRREQYF.

CDR3 region: CSAKPTSGLSYNEQFF. Written as DNA, the CDR3 is TGCAGTGCTAAACCGACTAGCGGACTCTCCTACAATGAGCAGTTCTTC. The chain uses TRBV20-1 and TRBJ2-1, with 9 bases that match TRBD2. Germline V CDR1 and CDR2: DFQATT, SNEGSKA (reference sequence). With V trimmed by 4 bases and J by 0 bases, 7 bases remained unmatched. The CDR3 has 16 residues.

This clonotype was detected many times. This sequence joins TRBV11-2 and TRBJ2-1, with TRBD2 as a possible D gene (7 bases). The CDR3 has 15 residues. The germline V gene encodes CDR1 SGHAT and CDR2 FQNNGV. Trimming left V 1 base short and J 8 bases short, with 15 bases between. The CDR3 loop is CASSLVRGAVYEQFF. CDR3 nucleotides: TGTGCCAGCAGCTTAGTCCGGGGGGCAGTTTATGAGCAGTTCTTC.

The chain's CDR3 is CASSGWAPGETQYF. The CDR3, as DNA: TGTGCCAGCAGCGGATGGGCACCTGGAGAGACCCAGTACTTC. This chain connects TRBV7-6 to TRBJ2-5, with D hard to call. Deletions cut 5 bases from V and 4 bases from J, with 14 bases between. CDR3 length: 14 residues. The V gene's germline CDR1 is SGHVS and CDR2 FNYEAQ.

V gene TRBV3-1 combines with J gene TRBJ2-4, with D possibly matching TRBD2 (5 bases). CDR3 length: 15 amino acids. The germline CDR1 and CDR2 sequences are LGHDT and YNNKEL (reference sequence). Deletions cut 0 bases from V and 9 bases from J, with 15 bases between. The CDR3 DNA follows: TGTGCCAGCAGCCAAGAAGGCGGGTTCGGTACCATTCAGTACTTC. It specifies CASSQEGGFGTIQYF.

The gene calls are TRBV29-1 and TRBJ2-2; D gene uncertain. Trimming left V 7 bases short and J 4 bases short, with 10 bases between. The CDR3 is 12 residues long. From germline, CDR1 is SQVTM and CDR2 ANQGSEA. Here the CDR3 reads CSATSGTGELFF. CDR3 in DNA: TGCAGCGCAACGTCTGGCACCGGGGAGCTGTTTTTT.